These T cell receptor beta chains were read from a single sample in a study of T cell repertoires in cytomegalovirus infection. No antigen is known for these receptors. TCRdb reanalysed the reads using MiXCR and keeps one entry per CDR3 protein. The sample includes roughly 500,000 distinct CDR3 sequences, around 35% of them seen just once. Sequenced here: cultured PBMCs, sampled from culture after CMV antigen stimulation. Every receptor here comes from a human donor in good health (CMV status not recorded). Some clones in this sample may be carry-over from other donors' samples. Each CDR3 is given with its conserved first and last residue. Each record gives: J gene, D gene, clone size, V gene, CDR3 DNA, CDR3 protein. D genes are given only for firm matches. Size values are once, few and many counts, or a class for expanded clones, and some rows have none.

J: TRBJ2-7; D: TRBD1; size: NA; V: TRBV27; DNA: TGTGCCAGCAGTCATCAACAGGGGCCCGATGAGCAGTACTTC; CDR3: CASSHQQGPDEQYF
J: TRBJ1-1; D: NA; size: many; V: TRBV7-9; DNA: TGTGCCAGCAGCTTATATACGTACCACACTGAAGCTTTCTTT; CDR3: CASSLYTYHTEAFF
J: TRBJ2-7; D: TRBD1; size: many; V: TRBV7-2; DNA: TGTGCCAGCAGCCTATTTGGGACAGCCTTTTACGAGCAGTACTTC; CDR3: CASSLFGTAFYEQYF
J: TRBJ1-1; D: TRBD1; size: few; V: TRBV7-9; DNA: TGTGCCAGCGCACCGGGACAGGAGGTTGTTGGCGCTTTCTTT; CDR3: CASAPGQEVVGAFF
J: TRBJ1-6; D: TRBD1; size: NA; V: TRBV12-3/TRBV12-4; DNA: TGTGCCAGCAGTCCGGGACAGGGATTGAAAAATTCACCCCTCCACTTT; CDR3: CASSPGQGLKNSPLHF
J: TRBJ1-2; D: NA; size: few; V: TRBV28; DNA: TGTGCCAGCAACCCTTGGCGGGGCGGCGGCTATGGCTACACCTTC; CDR3: CASNPWRGGGYGYTF
J: TRBJ1-1; D: NA; size: few; V: TRBV7-2; DNA: TGTGCCAGCAGCTTAGGAAGTCGACGGACTGAAGCTTTCTTT; CDR3: CASSLGSRRTEAFF
J: TRBJ2-5; D: NA; size: few; V: TRBV10-2; DNA: TGCGCCAGCAGTGAGTCTTGGGAGACCCAGTACTTC; CDR3: CASSESWETQYF
J: TRBJ2-1; D: TRBD1; size: NA; V: TRBV12-3/TRBV12-4; DNA: TGTGCCAGCAAGGGACAGGCAAACAATGAGCAGTTCTTC; CDR3: CASKGQANNEQFF
J: TRBJ1-5; D: NA; size: many; V: TRBV12-3/TRBV12-4; DNA: TGTGCCAGCAGTTTCGACGGTAGCAATCAGCCCCAGCATTTT; CDR3: CASSFDGSNQPQHF
J: TRBJ2-6; D: TRBD1; size: NA; V: TRBV27; DNA: TGTGCCAGCAGTCCACGCCAACAGGGGACTGGGGCCAACGTCCTGACTTTC; CDR3: CASSPRQQGTGANVLTF
J: TRBJ1-1; D: TRBD1; size: many; V: TRBV7-9; DNA: TGTGCCAGCAGCTCGACAGGGAATACTGAAGCTTTCTTT; CDR3: CASSSTGNTEAFF
J: TRBJ1-5; D: NA; size: NA; V: TRBV20-1; DNA: TGCAGTGCTAGTCTGACGGGACCTAATCAGCCCCAGCATTTT; CDR3: CSASLTGPNQPQHF
J: TRBJ2-1; D: NA; size: NA; V: TRBV27; DNA: TGTGCCAGCAGTCCCTTGGACAGCTTCTCCTACAATGAGCAGTTCTTC; CDR3: CASSPLDSFSYNEQFF
J: TRBJ2-7; D: TRBD1; size: many; V: TRBV7-2; DNA: TGTGCCAGCAGCTGGGACCGGGACAGGGTTCGCGAGCAGTACTTC; CDR3: CASSWDRDRVREQYF
J: TRBJ2-1; D: TRBD2; size: NA; V: TRBV28; DNA: TGTGCGGCGGGGGGGGGCAATGAGCAGTTCTTC; CDR3: CAAGGGNEQFF
J: TRBJ2-7; D: TRBD1; size: NA; V: TRBV28; DNA: TGTGCCAGCAGTTTATACACAGGGGGGAAGTACGAGCAGTACTTC; CDR3: CASSLYTGGKYEQYF